The present T cell receptor beta chain was sequenced within a study of T cells after yellow fever vaccination (dated by TCRdb to about 2019). General notes on the study: The SMART-Seq v4 Ultra Low Input RNA kit was used to prepare libraries from fractions with low cell numbers. The cohort comprised two healthy male donors, one aged 18 to 30 and one aged 30 to 40 years. To follow T-cell clones before and after both primary and booster YFV17D yellow fever vaccination, bulk TCR alpha and beta repertoires underwent longitudinal sequencing. Bulk PBMC replicates and cell subsets were isolated from blood drawn at multiple timepoints before and after both primary and secondary immunization. What the authors observed across the whole study: Because abundant contaminating clonotypes from the bulk population could be contained in FACS-sorted repertoires, computational filtering was required. Because only two donors were included in the study, the extent to which the findings can be generalized is limited. A small share of clonotypes was detected in both CD4 and CD8 compartments, with the overlap likely arising from convergent recombination. Most clones expanded after primary vaccination (around 96% of CD4 and 70% to 90% of CD8) were re-detected after the booster, suggesting that broad memory maintenance occurred. The secondary T-cell response was weaker than the primary response but faster, peaking on day 5 instead of day 15.

The germline ends are 8 bases apart after V is trimmed by 5 bases and J by 0 bases. Via the germline V gene, CDR1 is MNHEY and CDR2 SVGAGI. The CDR3 measures 13 amino acids from cysteine to phenylalanine. Only CDR3 DNA is held: 39 bases, read in frame from base 1. According to the study, the label for this sample's treatment or condition signals: live attenuated yellow fever vaccine strain. Two biological replicates of bulk PBMCs were collected at each blood-draw timepoint. A standard Ficoll-Paque protocol was used to isolate PBMCs from peripheral blood. RNA was extracted with TriZol from bulk PBMCs, CD4 and CD8 fractions, and dextramer-positive and dextramer-negative fractions. TCRdb records Illumina NovaSeq 6000 as the sequencer. Synthesis of TCR cDNA relied on 5'RACE template switching, a step that introduced a universal primer site along with unique molecular identifiers. cDNA synthesis was primed from both the TCR alpha and TCR beta constant segments. Libraries were amplified in two PCR steps, with sample barcodes and sequencing adapters added in the second step. Sequencing of libraries was done on Illumina HiSeq 2500 (2x100 bp) or NovaSeq (2x150 bp). Per the original workflow: Reads were demultiplexed and collapsed into UMI consensus sequences with MIGEC, and V(D)J alignment was performed with MiXCR. Using edgeR on replicate PBMC samples, clonotypes were called vaccine-responding if FDR was below 0.01 and the log2 fold change was above 5 up to day 15. CD4 or CD8 identity was assigned to each bulk clonotype according to whether the clonotype was present at higher abundance in the sequenced CD4 repertoire or the sequenced CD8 repertoire. In-frame beta chains were kept once TCRdb had trimmed the public reads at Q25 with fastp and called clones with MiXCR. Rows merge per CDR3 protein into single entries with the most common DNA and genes. The V and J calls shown here were made by TCRdb, not taken from the authors' results. This sample has 300,000 to 400,000 distinct CDR3 sequences in its table, and approximately 3.9% of those were observed once. Approximately 25% of the sample rests with the top ten.

This clonotype was counted between two and nine times. The antigen this receptor binds is unknown. No per-base quality is available; no much larger clone lies one base away. The chain employs TRBV6-5 and TRBJ2-7; the D region possibly corresponds to TRBD2 (5 bases align). This material consisted of PBMCs, taken 5 days after the yellow fever booster vaccination. The TCR originated in a man between 18 and 29 years old who received the YFV17D yellow fever vaccine. The bases are TGTGCCAGCAGTAGAGGGAGCTCCTACGAGCAGTACTTC. This translates into CASSRGSSYEQYF.